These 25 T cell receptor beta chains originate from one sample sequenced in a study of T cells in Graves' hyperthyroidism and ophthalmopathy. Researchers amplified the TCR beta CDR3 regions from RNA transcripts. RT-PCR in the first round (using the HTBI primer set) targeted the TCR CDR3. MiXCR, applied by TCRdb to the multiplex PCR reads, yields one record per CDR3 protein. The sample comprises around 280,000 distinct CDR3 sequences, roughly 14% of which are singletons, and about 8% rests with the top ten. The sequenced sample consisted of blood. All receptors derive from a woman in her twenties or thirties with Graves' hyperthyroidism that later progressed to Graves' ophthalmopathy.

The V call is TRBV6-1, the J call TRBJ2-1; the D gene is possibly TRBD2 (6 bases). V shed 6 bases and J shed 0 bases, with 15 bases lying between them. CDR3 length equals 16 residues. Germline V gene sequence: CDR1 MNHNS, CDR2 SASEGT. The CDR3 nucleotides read TGTGCCAGCAGGGGGGGTCTTTCGATCTCCTACAATGAGCAGTTCTTC. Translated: CASRGGLSISYNEQFF.

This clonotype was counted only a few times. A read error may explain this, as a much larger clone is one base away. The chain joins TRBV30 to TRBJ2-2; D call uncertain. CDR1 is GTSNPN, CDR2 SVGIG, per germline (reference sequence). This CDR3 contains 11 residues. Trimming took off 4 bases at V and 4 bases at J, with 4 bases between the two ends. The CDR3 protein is CAWTSTGELFF. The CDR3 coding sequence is TGTGCCTGGACGAGCACCGGGGAGCTGTTTTTT.

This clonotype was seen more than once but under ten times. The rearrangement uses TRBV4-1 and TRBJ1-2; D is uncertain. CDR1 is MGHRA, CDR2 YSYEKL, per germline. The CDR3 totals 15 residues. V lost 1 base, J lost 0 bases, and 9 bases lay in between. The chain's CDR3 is CASSQGPTPNYGYTF. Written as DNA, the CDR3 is TGCGCCAGCAGCCAAGGGCCCACACCTAACTATGGCTACACCTTC.

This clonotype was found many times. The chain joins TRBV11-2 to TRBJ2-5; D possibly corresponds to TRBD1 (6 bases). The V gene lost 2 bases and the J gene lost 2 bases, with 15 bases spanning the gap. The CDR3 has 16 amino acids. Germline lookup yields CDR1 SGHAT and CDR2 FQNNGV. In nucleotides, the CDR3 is TGTGCCAGCAGCTTATCTGCAGGGGCAGGACAAGAGACCCAGTACTTC. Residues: CASSLSAGAGQETQYF.

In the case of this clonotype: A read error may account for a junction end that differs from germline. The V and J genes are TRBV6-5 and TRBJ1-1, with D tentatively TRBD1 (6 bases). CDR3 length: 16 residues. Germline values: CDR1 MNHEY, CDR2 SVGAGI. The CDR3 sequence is CANSYREGDINTEAFF. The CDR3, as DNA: TGTGCCAACAGTTACAGGGAGGGGGACATCAACACTGAAGCTTTCTTT.

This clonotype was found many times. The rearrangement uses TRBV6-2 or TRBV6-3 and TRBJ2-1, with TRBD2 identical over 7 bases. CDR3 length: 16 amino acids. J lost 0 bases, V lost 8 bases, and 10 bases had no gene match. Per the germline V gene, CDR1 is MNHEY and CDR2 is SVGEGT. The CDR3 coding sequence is TGTGCCAGCGGAGTGGGGAGGGATAGCTCCTACAATGAGCAGTTCTTC. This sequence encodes CASGVGRDSSYNEQFF.

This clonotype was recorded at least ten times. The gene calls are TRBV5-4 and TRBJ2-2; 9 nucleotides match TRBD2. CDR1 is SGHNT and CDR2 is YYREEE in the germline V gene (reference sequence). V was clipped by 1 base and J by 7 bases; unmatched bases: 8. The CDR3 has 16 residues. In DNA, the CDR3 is TGTGCCAGCAGCTTGTGGGATAGCGGGAGTTTCGGGGAGCTGTTTTTT. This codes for CASSLWDSGSFGELFF.

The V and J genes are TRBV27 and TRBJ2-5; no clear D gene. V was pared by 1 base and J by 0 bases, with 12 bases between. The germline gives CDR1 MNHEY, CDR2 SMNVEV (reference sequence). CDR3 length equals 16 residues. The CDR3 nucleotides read TGTGCCAGCAGTTTATTCACGCCACGTAACCAAGAGACCCAGTACTTC. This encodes CASSLFTPRNQETQYF.

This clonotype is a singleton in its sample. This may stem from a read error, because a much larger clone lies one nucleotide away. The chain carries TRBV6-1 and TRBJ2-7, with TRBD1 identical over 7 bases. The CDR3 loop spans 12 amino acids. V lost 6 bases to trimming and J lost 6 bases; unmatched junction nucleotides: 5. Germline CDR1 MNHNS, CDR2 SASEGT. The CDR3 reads CASRVPGGEQYF. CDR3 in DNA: TGTGCCAGCAGAGTCCCAGGGGGCGAGCAGTACTTC.

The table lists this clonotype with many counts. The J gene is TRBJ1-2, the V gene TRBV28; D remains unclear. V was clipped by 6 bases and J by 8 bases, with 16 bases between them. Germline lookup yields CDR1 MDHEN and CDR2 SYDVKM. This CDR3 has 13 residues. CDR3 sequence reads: CASSSAGLKGYTF. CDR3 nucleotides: TGTGCCAGCAGCTCCGCGGGCCTTAAAGGCTACACCTTC.

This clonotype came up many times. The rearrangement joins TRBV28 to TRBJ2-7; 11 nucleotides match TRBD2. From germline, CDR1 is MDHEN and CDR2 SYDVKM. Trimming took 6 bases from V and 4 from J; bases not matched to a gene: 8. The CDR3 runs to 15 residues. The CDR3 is CASRPAGTSGYEQYF. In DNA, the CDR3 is TGTGCCAGCAGGCCCGCCGGGACTAGCGGTTACGAGCAGTACTTC.

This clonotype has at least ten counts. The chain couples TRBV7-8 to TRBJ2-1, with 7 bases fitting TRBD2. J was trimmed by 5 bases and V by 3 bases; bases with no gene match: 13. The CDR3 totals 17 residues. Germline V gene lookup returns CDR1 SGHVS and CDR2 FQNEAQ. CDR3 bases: TGTGCCAGCAGCTTTATTGGGAGGGAGGGCCCAGACAATGAGCAGTTCTTC. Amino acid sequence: CASSFIGREGPDNEQFF.

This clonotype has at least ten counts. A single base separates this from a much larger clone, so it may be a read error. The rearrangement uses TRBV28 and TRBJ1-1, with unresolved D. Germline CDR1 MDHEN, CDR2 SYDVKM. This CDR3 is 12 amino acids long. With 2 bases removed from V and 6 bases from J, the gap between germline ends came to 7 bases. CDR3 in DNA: TGTGCCAGCAGTTTAAAGGAAGCTGAAGCTTTCTTT. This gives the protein CASSLKEAEAFF.

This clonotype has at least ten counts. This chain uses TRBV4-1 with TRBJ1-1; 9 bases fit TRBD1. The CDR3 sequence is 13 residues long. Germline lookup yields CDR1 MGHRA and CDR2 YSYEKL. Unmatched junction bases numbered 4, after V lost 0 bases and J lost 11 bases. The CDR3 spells CASSQEGGTGAFF. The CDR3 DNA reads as TGCGCCAGCAGCCAAGAAGGAGGGACAGGGGCTTTCTTT.

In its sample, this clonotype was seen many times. CDR3 in amino acids: CASSQVLGGSNEQYF. CDR3 nucleotide sequence: TGCGCCAGCAGCCAAGTCTTAGGGGGGTCGAATGAGCAGTACTTC. The V and J genes are TRBV4-3 and TRBJ2-7; the D gene could be TRBD1 or TRBD2 (6 bases each). The V end was cut by 1 base, the J end by 7 bases, with 17 bases between. CDR1 and CDR2 from the germline V gene are LGHNA and YSLEER. There are 15 residues in the CDR3.

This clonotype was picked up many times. Written as DNA, the CDR3 is TGTGCCAGCAGTGCCCGGGGAGGGCCTTACAATGAGCAGTTCTTC. Its translation is CASSARGGPYNEQFF. The gene calls are TRBV6-1 and TRBJ2-1; 7 positions agree with TRBD2. With V trimmed by 4 bases and J by 4 bases, 7 bases remained unmatched. CDR1 is MNHNS, CDR2 SASEGT, per germline. This CDR3 region has 15 residues.

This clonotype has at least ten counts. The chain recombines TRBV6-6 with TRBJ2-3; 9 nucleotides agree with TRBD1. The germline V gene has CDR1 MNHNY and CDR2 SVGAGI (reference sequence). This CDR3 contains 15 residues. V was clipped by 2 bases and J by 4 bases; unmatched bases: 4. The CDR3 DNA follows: TGTGCCAGCAGTTACCCGGGGACAGGGTCAGATACGCAGTATTTT. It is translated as CASSYPGTGSDTQYF.

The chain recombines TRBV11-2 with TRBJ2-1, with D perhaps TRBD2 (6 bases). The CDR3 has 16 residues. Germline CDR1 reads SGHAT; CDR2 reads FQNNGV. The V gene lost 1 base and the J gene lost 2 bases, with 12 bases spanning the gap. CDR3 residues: CASSLVGGGTYNEQFF. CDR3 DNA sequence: TGTGCCAGCAGCTTAGTGGGGGGTGGGACCTACAATGAGCAGTTCTTC.

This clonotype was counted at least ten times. DNA for the CDR3: TGTGCCAGCAGTACCCAGACAGGGTTATACGAGCAGTACTTC. Its protein product is CASSTQTGLYEQYF. The V gene is TRBV27, the J gene TRBJ2-7; 7 bases are a match to TRBD1. Germline V gene lookup returns CDR1 MNHEY and CDR2 SMNVEV (reference sequence). The CDR3 length is 14 residues. J lost 4 bases, V lost 5 bases, and 8 bases had no gene match.

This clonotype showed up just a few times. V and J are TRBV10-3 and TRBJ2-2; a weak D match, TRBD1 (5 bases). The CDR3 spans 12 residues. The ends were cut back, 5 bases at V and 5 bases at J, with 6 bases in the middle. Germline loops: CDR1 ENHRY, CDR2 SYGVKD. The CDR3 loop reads CAISPGTGELFF. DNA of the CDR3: TGTGCCATCAGTCCAGGGACCGGGGAGCTGTTTTTT.

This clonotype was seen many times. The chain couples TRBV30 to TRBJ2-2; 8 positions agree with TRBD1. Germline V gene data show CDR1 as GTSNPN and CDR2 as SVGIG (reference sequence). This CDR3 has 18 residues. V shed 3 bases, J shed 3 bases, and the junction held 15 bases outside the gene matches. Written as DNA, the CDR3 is TGTGCCTGGAGCGGACTTACCAGACAGGGGTCGGACACCGGGGAGCTGTTTTTT. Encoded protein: CAWSGLTRQGSDTGELFF.

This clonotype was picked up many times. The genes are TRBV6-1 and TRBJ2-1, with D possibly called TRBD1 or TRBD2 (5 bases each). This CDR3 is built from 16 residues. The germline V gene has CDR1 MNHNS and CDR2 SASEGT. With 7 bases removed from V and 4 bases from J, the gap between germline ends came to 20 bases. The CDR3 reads CASTKNVRGLYNEQFF. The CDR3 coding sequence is TGTGCCAGCACCAAGAACGTCCGGGGCCTTTACAATGAGCAGTTCTTC.

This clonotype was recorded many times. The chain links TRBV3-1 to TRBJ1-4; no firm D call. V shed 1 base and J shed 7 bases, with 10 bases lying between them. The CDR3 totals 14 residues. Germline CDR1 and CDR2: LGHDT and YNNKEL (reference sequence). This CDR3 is CASSQGTRGEKLFF. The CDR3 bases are TGTGCCAGCAGCCAAGGCACTCGCGGTGAAAAACTGTTTTTT.

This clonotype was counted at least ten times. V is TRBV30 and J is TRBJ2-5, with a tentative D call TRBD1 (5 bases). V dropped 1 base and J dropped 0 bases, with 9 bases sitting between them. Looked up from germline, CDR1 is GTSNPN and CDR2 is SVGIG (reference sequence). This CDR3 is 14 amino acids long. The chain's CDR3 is CAWSGTFYQETQYF. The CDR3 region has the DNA TGTGCCTGGAGTGGGACATTCTACCAAGAGACCCAGTACTTC.

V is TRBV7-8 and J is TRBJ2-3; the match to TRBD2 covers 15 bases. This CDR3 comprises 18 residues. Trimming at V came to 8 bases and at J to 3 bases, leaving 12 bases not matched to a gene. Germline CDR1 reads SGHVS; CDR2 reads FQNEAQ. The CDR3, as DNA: TGTGCCAGCGGAGGACTAGCGGGAGGGCTGTTCGGGACAGATACGCAGTATTTT. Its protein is CASGGLAGGLFGTDTQYF.